This entry is about one T cell receptor beta chain. Its matching antigen is unknown. This specimen comes from a study of T cells in localized non-small cell lung cancer. This table comes from immunoSEQ multiplex PCR, and its TCRdb copy is limited to in-frame clones, with some not included. The sample yields about 45,000 clones, 80% to 85% seen once. CDR1 is SNHLY, CDR2 FYNNEI, per germline. This CDR3 has 14 residues. The V end was cut by 2 bases, the J end by 6 bases, with 10 bases between. Study conclusions and caveats: Sequencing, confined to only one tumor region, leaves heterogeneity possible. Appearances in adjacent lung were noted for a median approximately 52 of the top 100 tumor clones. Among the tissues sampled, uninvolved adjacent lung had the highest T cell clonality, above tumor. Longer survival (overall) was linked to higher T cell density in blood.

Sequenced material: peripheral blood mononuclear cells, taken before any cancer treatment. The J gene is TRBJ2-2, the V gene TRBV2; D is tentatively TRBD1 or TRBD2 (5 bases each). This TCR was recovered from a man aged 35-75 years with stage III lung adenocarcinoma. The CDR3 sequence: CASSEWLGAGELFF. CDR3 bases: TGTGCCAGCAGTGAATGGTTGGGGGCCGGGGAGCTGTTTTTT.